Detailed here is one T cell receptor beta chain. It lacks a known antigen. No base quality values were provided; no much bigger clone lies one nucleotide off. In light of the paper, this sample's time point label describes: cycle 4 day 1 (C4D1), after five to seven weeks of nivolumab. Every trial patient had relapsed following autologous stem cell transplantation, and prior brentuximab vedotin exposure was what differed among cohorts A, B and C. CD4+ T cells were purified from thawed PBMCs by magnetic negative selection with a Miltenyi CD4+ T cell isolation kit. The trial cohort was composed of 56 patients with relapsed/refractory classical Hodgkin lymphoma, for whom complete response, partial response or progressive disease was recorded as best overall response. In the multi-cohort phase II CheckMate 205 trial, trial patients received single-agent nivolumab. Best overall response was determined by an independent review committee according to the 2007 International Working Group response criteria. Trial PBMCs were collected just before the start of nivolumab (C1D1) and during therapy at cycle 2 day 1 and cycle 4 day 1. After peripheral blood was drawn into 8 mL Vacutainer Cell Preparation Tubes, PBMCs were isolated by centrifugation and then cryopreserved. Purified CD4+ and CD8+ fractions were prepared only for cases where an additional PBMC sample was available. Magnetically labelled cells were removed on LS columns in a quadroMACS separator, and the flow-through was retained as the purified fraction.

Genomic DNA was isolated using the Qiagen DNeasy kit from unsorted PBMCs as well as from negatively selected CD4+ and CD8+ fractions. Using primers that anneal to V and J segments, immunoSEQ multiplex PCR amplified the TCR beta CDR3 regions. A synthetic immune receptor repertoire was used to minimize amplification bias, and any residual bias was removed computationally once sequencing was done. Per the source publication's procedure: Custom Python scripts were used to quantify repertoire diversity as the Shannon entropy index. Unsorted, CD4+ and CD8+ repertoires were analyzed separately, except in combined analyses where CD4+ and CD8+ sequences were merged in silico. Clonal expansion was defined as a frequency increase of at least 2-fold after treatment compared with C1D1, and clones undetected at baseline were assigned a pseudocount of 0.5. Singleton clones were defined as clones with 0 or 1 copy at C1D1, and non-singleton clones were defined as clones with 2 or more copies. Clones expanded in unsorted samples were assigned a CD4+, CD8+ or unknown annotation through matching of protein sequences in sorted samples from the same patient. Diversity changes from C1D1 to C4D1 were tested in paired samples using Wilcoxon tests. This immuneACCESS table, as held by TCRdb, lists in-frame sequences with V and J called but not all clones. Of the missing ones, under half trace to an unresolved V gene in checked studies; the others have no known cause. V and J calls and clone size come straight from that table; D and trimming were deduced from the DNA. Recorded for this sample are 9,000 to 13,000 clones; approximately 81% of them occurred a single time. In total, the top ten clones hold 3% to 3.5% of the sample.

Taken from the germline V gene, the CDR1 and CDR2 loops are SQVTM and ANQGSEA. Counted from cysteine to phenylalanine, this CDR3 has 11 amino acids. CDR3 DNA only is kept here, 33 bases in frame from base 1. The germline V end is reduced by 6 bases and the J end by 9 bases; junction bases left unmatched: 4. These data are taken from a study of PD-1 blockade in classical Hodgkin lymphoma (TCRdb year 2020). The study in broad terms: Nivolumab dosing was 3 mg/kg intravenously every 2 weeks, continuing until either disease progression or unacceptable toxicity. The study used CyTOF and TCR beta sequencing to define a peripheral blood immune signature of response to PD-1 blockade in classical Hodgkin lymphoma. Summary of the overall study and its limitations: The study was restricted to a single clinical trial cohort, and the causes of repertoire differences, possibly disease activity or prior therapy, were left undefined. Baseline TCR diversity was reported to be lower in newly diagnosed patients than in healthy donors and to be lower still in relapsed/refractory patients. A significant rise by C4D1 was seen in CD4+ but not CD8+ TCR diversity (p=0.0027 vs p=0.16), with the rise being most apparent in complete responders (p=0.02). Diversity was lower in patients who began nivolumab less than 1 year after ASCT, so these patients were left out of later analyses to avoid confounding by immune reconstitution. Trial patients achieving complete response had baseline diversity similar to newly diagnosed patients, whereas partial responders and progressors had significantly lower diversity.

Recombination joined TRBV29-1 with TRBJ2-1, with 8 bases aligning to TRBD1. The starting material was CD4+ T cells from blood, obtained before the fourth cycle of nivolumab. This clonotype was sampled from a human donor with classical Hodgkin lymphoma. The sequenced DNA is TGCAGCGTGGGACAGGCTGGTGAGCAGTTCTTC. Translated, this is CSVGQAGEQFF.